This TCR beta chain was obtained from a study of STAT5B mutations in CD4+ large granular lymphocyte leukemia. The CDR3 runs 14 residues. The V gene lost 6 bases and the J gene lost 3 bases, with 14 bases spanning the gap. The germline V gene has CDR1 KGHSH and CDR2 LQKENI. Generated by immunoSEQ multiplex PCR, the TCRdb table keeps only in-frame clones and is missing some. The profile shows about 30,000 clones, more than 65% of them singletons. In this sample, this clone turned up a few times. The receptor's source is a human donor in good health. The sequencing sample was made of CD4+ T cells from blood buffy coats. This chain links TRBV18 with TRBJ1-1, with TRBD1 as a possible D gene (5 bases). This chain's CDR3 is CASSTGGWDTEAFF. CDR3 DNA sequence: TGTGCCAGCTCTACGGGGGGGTGGGACACTGAAGCTTTCTTT.